This TCR beta chain is drawn from a study of blood T cell repertoires in COVID-19. Clinical history as reported by participants underpinned cohort assignment. This CDR3 has 14 amino acids. Germline CDR1 and CDR2: LGHDT and YNNKEL (reference sequence). Trimming took 1 base from V and 10 from J, leaving 16 bases between them. This table comes from immunoSEQ multiplex PCR, and its TCRdb copy is limited to in-frame clones, with some not included. The sample contains some 250,000 clones, just under 85% of which appear only once. The sequenced material came from PBMCs or T cells enriched from blood (not recorded which). The V call is TRBV3-1 (or the pseudogene TRBV3-2), the J call TRBJ1-2, with D tentatively TRBD1 (5 bases). This sequence was found in a man in his forties who had recovered from COVID-19. The CDR3 DNA reads TGTGCCAGCAGCCAAGGCGTGGGGCTCGCTTACTACACCTTC. Protein: CASSQGVGLAYYTF.